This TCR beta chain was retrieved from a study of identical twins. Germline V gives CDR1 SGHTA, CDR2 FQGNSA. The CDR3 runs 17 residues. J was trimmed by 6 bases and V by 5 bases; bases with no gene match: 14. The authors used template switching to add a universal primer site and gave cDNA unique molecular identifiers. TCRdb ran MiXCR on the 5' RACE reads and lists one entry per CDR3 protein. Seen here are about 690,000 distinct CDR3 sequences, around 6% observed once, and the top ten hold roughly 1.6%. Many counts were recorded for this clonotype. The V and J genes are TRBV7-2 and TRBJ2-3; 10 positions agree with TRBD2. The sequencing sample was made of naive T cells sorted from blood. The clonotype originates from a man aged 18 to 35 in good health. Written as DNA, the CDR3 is TGTGCCAGCAGCCCCGTATATGAGCGGGAGGGCCGGGATACGCAGTATTTT. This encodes CASSPVYEREGRDTQYF.